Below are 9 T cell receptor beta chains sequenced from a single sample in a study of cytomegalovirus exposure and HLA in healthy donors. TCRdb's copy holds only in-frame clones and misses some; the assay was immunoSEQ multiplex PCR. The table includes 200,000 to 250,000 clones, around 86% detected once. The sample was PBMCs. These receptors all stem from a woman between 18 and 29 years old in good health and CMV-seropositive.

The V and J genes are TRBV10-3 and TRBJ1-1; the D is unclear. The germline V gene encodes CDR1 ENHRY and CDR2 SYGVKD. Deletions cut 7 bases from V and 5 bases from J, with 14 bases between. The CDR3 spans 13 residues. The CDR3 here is CAITEGGYTEAFF. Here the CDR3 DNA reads TGTGCCATCACCGAGGGAGGTTATACTGAAGCTTTCTTT.

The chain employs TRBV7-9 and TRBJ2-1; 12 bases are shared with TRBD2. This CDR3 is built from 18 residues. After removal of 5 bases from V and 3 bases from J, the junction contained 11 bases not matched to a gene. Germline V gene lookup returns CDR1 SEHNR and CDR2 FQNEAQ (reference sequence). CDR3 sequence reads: CASSVRWTSGTRYNEQFF. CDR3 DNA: TGTGCCAGCAGCGTTAGGTGGACTAGCGGGACCCGCTACAATGAGCAGTTCTTC. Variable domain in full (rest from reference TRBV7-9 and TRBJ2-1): DTGVSQNPRHKITKRGQNVTFRCDPISEHNRLYWYRQTLGQGPEFLTYFQNEAQLEKSRLLSDRFSAERPKGSFSTLEIQRTEQGDSAMYLCASSVRWTSGTRYNEQFFGPGTRLTVL.

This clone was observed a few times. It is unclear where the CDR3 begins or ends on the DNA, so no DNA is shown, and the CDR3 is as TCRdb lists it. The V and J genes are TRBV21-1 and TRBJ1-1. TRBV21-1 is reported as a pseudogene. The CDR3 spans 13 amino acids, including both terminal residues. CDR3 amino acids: CASSVARGTEAFF.

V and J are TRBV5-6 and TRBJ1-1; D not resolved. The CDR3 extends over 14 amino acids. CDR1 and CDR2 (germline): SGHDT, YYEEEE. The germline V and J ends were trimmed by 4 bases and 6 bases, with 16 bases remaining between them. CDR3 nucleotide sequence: TGTGCCAGCAGCCTAAGGGAGTGGGTCGCTGAAGCTTTCTTT. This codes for CASSLREWVAEAFF.

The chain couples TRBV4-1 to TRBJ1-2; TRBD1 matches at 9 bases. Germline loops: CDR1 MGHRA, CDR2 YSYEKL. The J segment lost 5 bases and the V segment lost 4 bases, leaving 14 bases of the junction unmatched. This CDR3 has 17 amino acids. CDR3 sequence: CASSREPGDRAFYGYTF. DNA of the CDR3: TGCGCCAGCAGCCGGGAACCCGGGGACAGGGCTTTTTATGGCTACACCTTC.

DNA for the CDR3: TGTGCCAGCACCCCGCAGGGTGGAGGCTACACCTTC. It specifies CASTPQGGGYTF. The gene calls are TRBV6-5 and TRBJ1-2; weak D call: TRBD1 (5 bases). The germline gives CDR1 MNHEY, CDR2 SVGAGI. This CDR3 has 12 residues. Trimming removed 7 bases from V and 8 bases from J, with 14 bases in between.

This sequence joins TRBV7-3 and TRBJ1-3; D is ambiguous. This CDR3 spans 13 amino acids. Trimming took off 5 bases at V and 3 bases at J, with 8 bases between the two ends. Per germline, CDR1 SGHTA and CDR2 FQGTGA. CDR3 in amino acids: CASSLSYGNTIYF. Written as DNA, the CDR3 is TGTGCCAGCAGCCTATCGTATGGAAACACCATATATTTT. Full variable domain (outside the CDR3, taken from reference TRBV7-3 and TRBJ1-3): GAGVSQTPSNKVTEKGKYVELRCDPISGHTALYWYRQSLGQGPEFLIYFQGTGAADDSGLPNDRFFAVRPEGSVSTLKIQRTERGDSAVYLCASSLSYGNTIYFGEGSWLTVV.

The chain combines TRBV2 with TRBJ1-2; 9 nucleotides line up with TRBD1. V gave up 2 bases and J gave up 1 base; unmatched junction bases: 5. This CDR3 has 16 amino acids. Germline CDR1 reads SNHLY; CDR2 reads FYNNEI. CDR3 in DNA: TGTGCCAGCAGTGAAATACCGGGACAGGGTAACTATGGCTACACCTTC. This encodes CASSEIPGQGNYGYTF.

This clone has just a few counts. CDR3 nucleotides: TGTGCCAGTAGTAGTGGACAGGGGGCAAAGGCCCAGCATTTT. Translated: CASSSGQGAKAQHF. The rearrangement uses TRBV19 and TRBJ1-5, with 11 bases lining up with TRBD1. Unmatched junction bases numbered 7, after V lost 4 bases and J lost 11 bases. The CDR3 is 14 amino acids. Germline assignment: CDR1 LNHDA and CDR2 SQIVND (reference sequence).